This T cell receptor beta chain was profiled in a study of blood T cells in healthy people across ages (dated by TCRdb to between 2014 and 2017). For context, the study as a whole: In model experiments, roughly one uniquely barcoded TCR beta cDNA molecule per two T cells was captured by template switching. To track age-related changes in TCR beta repertoire diversity, the study relied on deep sequencing normalized with unique cDNA molecular identifiers. The donors were divided into four age groups: young (average around 16 years), middle-aged (about 40), aged (about 60) and long-lived (more than 75). To avoid experimental bias, donors of different ages were randomly spread across the sequencing lanes. Using the same blood draw, the study looked at two additional independent replicas of 1 million unique cDNA reads for two donors, one aged 18 to 30 and the other aged 80 or older.

Library preparation used 5' RACE. TCRdb shows the sequencer as Illumina HiSeq 2500. A second PCR of roughly 6 to 12 cycles was run with a J-beta primer mix and a sample-barcoded 5' primer. A unique molecular identifier was introduced onto each TCR beta cDNA molecule by a template-switch 5' adaptor carrying 12 random nucleotides. Each sample yielded at least 2.5 million CDR3-containing paired-end reads. First-strand cDNA was synthesized from all RNA with the Mint cDNA synthesis kit, primed by a TRBC-specific oligonucleotide. After uracil-DNA glycosylase treatment, a first 18-cycle PCR used universal primers M1SS and BC2_uni_R on all cDNA. In the paper's pipeline: For normalization, 1 million high-quality reads, each with a distinct molecular identifier, were randomly selected from each sample. Reads sharing molecular identifiers were discarded rather than binned into consensus sequences. MiTCR, set to a Q25 quality threshold and the strictest error-elimination algorithm, was used for CDR3 identification, clonotype clustering and error correction. Lower-bound total TCR beta diversity was estimated with a nonparametric unseen species model using Euler transformation. The raw public reads went through TCRdb reprocessing: fastp at Q25, MiXCR clone calling, in-frame beta chains kept. Duplicate CDR3 protein sequences are folded into a single record with the most common DNA and genes. TCRdb, not the authors, supplied the V and J calls. This sample lists some 900,000 distinct CDR3 sequences; under 30% were detected once. The ten most abundant clones make up 17% of the sample.

Points the paper makes about the study in general: Because donor CMV infection status was unknown, age-related changes in expanded clonotypes were potentially confounded. As age increased, observed TCR beta diversity per million T cells dropped in a roughly linear way, and a significant reduction was already evident by age 40. Compared with the aged group, the long-lived group had more naive CD4+ T cells, fewer expanded clones and increased TCR diversity, a pattern suggesting age selection. Bulk unsorted PBMC profiling prevented conclusive comparison of naive and antigen-experienced compartments. Estimates of total diversity based on one million sequenced T cells were considered lower bounds and underestimates. A strong correlation was found between observed TCR beta diversity and the percentage of naive T cells measured by flow cytometry.

Donors were approximately 42 systemically healthy Caucasian individuals from Russia aged roughly 6 to 90 years. Ten milliliters of peripheral blood were drawn from each donor into EDTA-treated Vacutainer tubes. Ficoll-Paque density-gradient centrifugation was used to isolate PBMCs, with at least 6.5 million per sample. Total RNA, at least 6 micrograms per sample, was extracted from PBMCs with Trizol reagent. For every donor, an aliquot of PBMCs went through flow cytometry to measure the percentages of naive CD45RAhigh/CD27high T cells. The table lists this clonotype with many counts. Its specific antigen is unknown. Qualities for individual bases were not recorded, and no much larger clone is one base off. Sequenced: blood. This TCR was sampled from a woman aged 80 or older in good health.

The DNA sequence is given as TGCGCCAGCAGCCAAAATACCCGAGGGGGCGCAGGAGGGGGCTACAATGAGCAGTTCTTC. It specifies CASSQNTRGGAGGGYNEQFF. The chain uses TRBV4-3 and TRBJ2-1; TRBD1 might be the D gene, on 7 matching bases. Based on the germline V gene, the CDR1 and CDR2 sequences are LGHNA and YSLEER. The CDR3 runs 20 amino acids, cysteine and phenylalanine included. Just CDR3 DNA is preserved here, 60 bases in frame from base 1. The junction carries 26 bases between V and J, which are trimmed by 2 bases and 3 bases respectively.